The 2 T cell receptor beta chains presented below share a single source sample, sequenced in a study of T cell repertoires in cytomegalovirus infection. What these receptors recognize is not known. TCRdb fed the reads into MiXCR, producing one record per CDR3 protein. In the table there are approximately 350,000 distinct CDR3 sequences, roughly 34% of which are singletons. This specimen was cultured PBMCs, taken from culture after CMV antigen stimulation. These receptors were taken from a human donor in good health (CMV status not recorded). Some clones in this sample may be carry-over from other donors' samples.

The V gene is TRBV2, the J gene TRBJ2-6; TRBD1 aligns across 9 bases. V was pared by 10 bases and J by 2 bases, with 18 bases of the junction left unmatched. The CDR3 contains 19 residues. From germline, CDR1 is SNHLY and CDR2 FYNNEI. The CDR3 sequence is CAIRNDGKRDRAGANVLTF. The DNA of the CDR3 is TGTGCCATCCGAAACGATGGGAAACGGGACAGGGCTGGGGCCAACGTCCTGACTTTC. The whole variable domain, remainder taken from reference TRBV2 and TRBJ2-6, is EPEVTQTPSHQVTQMGQEVILRCVPISNHLYFYWYRQILGQKVEFLVSFYNNEISEKSEIFDDQFSVERPDGSNFTLKIRSTKLEDSAMYFCAIRNDGKRDRAGANVLTFGAGSRLTVL.

The chain carries TRBV7-2 and TRBJ1-3, with D hard to call. CDR1 and CDR2 (germline): SGHTA, FQGNSA. This CDR3 region has 13 residues. Between the trimmed V and J ends, which lost 2 bases and 2 bases, there was a span of 4 bases. In DNA, the CDR3 is TGTGCCAGCAGCTTACTGGCTGGAAACACCATATATTTT. Translation gives CASSLLAGNTIYF.